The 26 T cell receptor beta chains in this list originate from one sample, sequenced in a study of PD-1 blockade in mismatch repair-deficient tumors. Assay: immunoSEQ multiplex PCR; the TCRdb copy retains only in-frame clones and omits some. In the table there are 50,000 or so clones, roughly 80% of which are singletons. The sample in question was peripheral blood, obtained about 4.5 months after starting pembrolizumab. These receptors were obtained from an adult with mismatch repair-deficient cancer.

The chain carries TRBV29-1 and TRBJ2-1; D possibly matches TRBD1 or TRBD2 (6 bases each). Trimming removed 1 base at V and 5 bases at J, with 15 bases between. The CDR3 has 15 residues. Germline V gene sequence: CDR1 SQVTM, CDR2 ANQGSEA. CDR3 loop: CSVEGVGGPHNEQFF. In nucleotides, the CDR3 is TGCAGCGTTGAAGGGGTTGGGGGGCCGCACAATGAGCAGTTCTTC.

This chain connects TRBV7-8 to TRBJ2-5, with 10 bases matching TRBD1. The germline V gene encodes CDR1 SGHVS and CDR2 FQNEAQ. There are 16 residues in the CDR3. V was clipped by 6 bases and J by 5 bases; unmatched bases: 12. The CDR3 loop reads CASSILGTGARETQYF. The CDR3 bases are TGTGCCAGCAGTATACTGGGGACAGGGGCCCGGGAGACCCAGTACTTC.

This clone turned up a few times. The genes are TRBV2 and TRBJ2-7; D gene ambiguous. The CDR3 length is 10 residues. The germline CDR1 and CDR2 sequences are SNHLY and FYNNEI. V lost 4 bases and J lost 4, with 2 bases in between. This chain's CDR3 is CASSGYEQYF. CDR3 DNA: TGTGCCAGCAGTGGGTACGAGCAGTACTTC.

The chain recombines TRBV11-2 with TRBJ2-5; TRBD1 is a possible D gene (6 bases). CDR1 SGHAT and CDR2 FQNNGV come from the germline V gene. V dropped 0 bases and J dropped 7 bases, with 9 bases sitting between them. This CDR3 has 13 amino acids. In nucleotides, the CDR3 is TGTGCCAGCAGCTTAGATCCCAGGGGGACCCAGTACTTC. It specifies CASSLDPRGTQYF.

CDR3: CSVAGRGNTEAFF. The CDR3 DNA reads as TGCAGCGTTGCTGGCAGGGGGAACACTGAAGCTTTCTTT. The chain carries TRBV29-1 and TRBJ1-1, with D perhaps TRBD1 (6 bases). Trimming stripped 4 bases from V and 1 base from J, with 10 bases between. Germline V gene sequence: CDR1 SQVTM, CDR2 ANQGSEA. This CDR3 is built from 13 residues.

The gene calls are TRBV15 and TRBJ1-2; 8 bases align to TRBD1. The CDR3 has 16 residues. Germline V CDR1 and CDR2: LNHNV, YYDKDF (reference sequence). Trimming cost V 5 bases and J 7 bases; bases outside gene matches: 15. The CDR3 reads CATSSKTGAYYAGYTF. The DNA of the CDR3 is TGTGCCACCAGCTCGAAGACAGGGGCCTATTATGCTGGCTACACCTTC.

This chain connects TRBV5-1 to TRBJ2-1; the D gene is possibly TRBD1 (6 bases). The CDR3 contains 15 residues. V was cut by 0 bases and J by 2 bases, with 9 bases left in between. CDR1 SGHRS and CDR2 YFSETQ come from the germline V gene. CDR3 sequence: CASSLDGTTYNEQFF. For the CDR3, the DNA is TGCGCCAGCAGCTTGGACGGGACAACCTACAATGAGCAGTTCTTC.

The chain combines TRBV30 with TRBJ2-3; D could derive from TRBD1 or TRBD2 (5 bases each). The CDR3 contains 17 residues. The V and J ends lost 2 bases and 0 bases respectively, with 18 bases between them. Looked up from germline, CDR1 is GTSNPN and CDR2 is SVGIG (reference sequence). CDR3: CAWSKSRGPSSTDTQYF. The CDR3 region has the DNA TGTGCCTGGAGTAAATCGAGGGGCCCCTCGAGCACAGATACGCAGTATTTT.

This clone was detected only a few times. Written as DNA, the CDR3 is TGCGCCAGCAGCTGGACCGGGACTAGGATCTACGAGCAGTACTTC. Protein: CASSWTGTRIYEQYF. This rearrangement joins TRBV5-1 to TRBJ2-7, with 8 bases matching TRBD2. J gave up 3 bases and V 3 bases, and 8 bases lay outside the gene matches. CDR3 length: 15 residues. Germline-derived CDR1 and CDR2 are SGHRS and YFSETQ.

The CDR3 DNA sequence: TGTGCCAGCAGTTACGGAACCGGGATTGTCTACGAGCAGTACTTC. Amino acids: CASSYGTGIVYEQYF. The chain uses TRBV6-5 and TRBJ2-7, with a weak D call TRBD2 (5 bases). Trimming removed 2 bases from V and 3 bases from J, with 14 bases in between. There are 15 residues in the CDR3. CDR1 MNHEY and CDR2 SVGAGI come from the germline V gene.

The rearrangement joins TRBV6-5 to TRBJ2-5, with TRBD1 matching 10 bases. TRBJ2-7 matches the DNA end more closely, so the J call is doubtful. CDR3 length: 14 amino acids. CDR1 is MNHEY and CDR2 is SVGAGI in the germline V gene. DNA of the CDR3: TGTGCCAGCAGTTCGGGACAGGGGATCTACGAGCAGTACTTC. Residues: CASSSGQGIYEQYF.

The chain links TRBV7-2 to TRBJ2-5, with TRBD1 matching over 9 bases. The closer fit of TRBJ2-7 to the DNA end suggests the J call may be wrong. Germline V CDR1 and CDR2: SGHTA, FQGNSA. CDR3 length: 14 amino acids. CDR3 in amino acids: CASSLNRGRYEQYF. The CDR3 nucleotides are TGTGCCAGCAGCTTAAACAGGGGGCGCTACGAGCAGTACTTC.

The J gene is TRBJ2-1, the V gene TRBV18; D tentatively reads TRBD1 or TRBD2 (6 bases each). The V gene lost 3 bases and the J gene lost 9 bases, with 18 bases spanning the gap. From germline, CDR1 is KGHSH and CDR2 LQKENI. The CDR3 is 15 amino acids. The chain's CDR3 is CASSPSGGQFSEQFF. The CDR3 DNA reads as TGTGCCAGCTCACCTAGCGGTGGACAGTTCAGTGAGCAGTTCTTC.

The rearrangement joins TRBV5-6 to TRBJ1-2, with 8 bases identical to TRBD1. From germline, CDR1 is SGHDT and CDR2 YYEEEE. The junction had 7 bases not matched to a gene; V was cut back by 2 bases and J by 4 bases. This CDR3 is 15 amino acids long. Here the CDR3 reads CASSFLDREGYGYTF. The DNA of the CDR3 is TGTGCCAGCAGCTTTTTGGACAGGGAGGGCTATGGCTACACCTTC.

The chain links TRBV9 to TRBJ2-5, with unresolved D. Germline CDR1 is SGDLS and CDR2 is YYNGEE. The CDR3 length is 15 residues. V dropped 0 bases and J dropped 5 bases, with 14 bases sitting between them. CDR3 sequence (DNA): TGTGCCAGCAGCGTAGATAGCAGCCAAGGGGAGACCCAGTACTTC. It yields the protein CASSVDSSQGETQYF.

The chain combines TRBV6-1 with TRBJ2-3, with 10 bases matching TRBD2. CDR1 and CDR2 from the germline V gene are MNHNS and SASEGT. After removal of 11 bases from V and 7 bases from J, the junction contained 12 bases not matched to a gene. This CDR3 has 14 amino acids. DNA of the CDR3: TGTGCCTCCGGGGGTGGGACTAGCGCCTATACGCAGTATTTT. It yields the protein CASGGGTSAYTQYF.

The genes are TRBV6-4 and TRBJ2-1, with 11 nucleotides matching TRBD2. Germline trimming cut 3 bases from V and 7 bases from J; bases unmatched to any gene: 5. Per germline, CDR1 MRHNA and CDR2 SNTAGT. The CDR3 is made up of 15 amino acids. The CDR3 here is CASSELAGVVNEQFF. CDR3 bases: TGTGCCAGCAGTGAACTAGCGGGAGTAGTAAATGAGCAGTTCTTC.

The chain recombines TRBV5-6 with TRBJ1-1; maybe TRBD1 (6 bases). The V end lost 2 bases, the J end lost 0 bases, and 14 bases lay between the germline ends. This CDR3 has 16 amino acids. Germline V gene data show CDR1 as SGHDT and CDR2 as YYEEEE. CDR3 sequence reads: CASSFWTELMNTEAFF. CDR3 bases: TGTGCCAGCAGCTTTTGGACAGAACTAATGAACACTGAAGCTTTCTTT.

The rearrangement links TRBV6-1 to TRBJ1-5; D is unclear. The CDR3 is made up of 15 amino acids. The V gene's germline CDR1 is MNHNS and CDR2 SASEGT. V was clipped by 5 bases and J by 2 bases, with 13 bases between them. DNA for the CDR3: TGTGCCAGCAGTAAAACCCCCGTAGGCAATCAGCCCCAGCATTTT. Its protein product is CASSKTPVGNQPQHF.

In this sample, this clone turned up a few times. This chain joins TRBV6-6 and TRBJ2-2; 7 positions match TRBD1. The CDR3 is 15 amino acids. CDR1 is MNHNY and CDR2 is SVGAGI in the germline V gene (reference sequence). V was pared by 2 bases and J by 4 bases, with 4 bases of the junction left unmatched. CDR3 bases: TGTGCCAGCAGTTACGGTGCAGGGGGCACCGGGGAGCTGTTTTTT. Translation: CASSYGAGGTGELFF.

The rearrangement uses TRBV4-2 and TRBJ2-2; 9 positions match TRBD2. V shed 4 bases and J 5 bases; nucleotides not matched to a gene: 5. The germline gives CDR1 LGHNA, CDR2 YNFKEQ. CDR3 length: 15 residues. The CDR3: CASSLAGVGTGELFF. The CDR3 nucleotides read TGTGCCAGCAGCCTAGCGGGAGTGGGTACCGGGGAGCTGTTTTTT.

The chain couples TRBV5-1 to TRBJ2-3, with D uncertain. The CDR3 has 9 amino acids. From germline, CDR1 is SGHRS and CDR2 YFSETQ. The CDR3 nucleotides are TGCGACAAGTCAGATACGCAGTATTTT. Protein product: CDKSDTQYF.

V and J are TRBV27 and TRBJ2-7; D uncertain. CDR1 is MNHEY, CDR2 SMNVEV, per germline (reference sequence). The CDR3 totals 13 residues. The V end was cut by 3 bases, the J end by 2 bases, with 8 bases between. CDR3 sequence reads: CASSFGPTYEQYF. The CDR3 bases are TGTGCCAGCAGTTTTGGGCCCACCTACGAGCAGTACTTC.

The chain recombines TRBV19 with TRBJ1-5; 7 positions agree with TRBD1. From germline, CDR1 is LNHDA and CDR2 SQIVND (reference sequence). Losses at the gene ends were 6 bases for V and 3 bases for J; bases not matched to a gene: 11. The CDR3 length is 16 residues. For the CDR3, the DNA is TGTGCCAGTAGCCAGACAGGGCAAACGGCCAATCAGCCCCAGCATTTT. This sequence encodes CASSQTGQTANQPQHF.

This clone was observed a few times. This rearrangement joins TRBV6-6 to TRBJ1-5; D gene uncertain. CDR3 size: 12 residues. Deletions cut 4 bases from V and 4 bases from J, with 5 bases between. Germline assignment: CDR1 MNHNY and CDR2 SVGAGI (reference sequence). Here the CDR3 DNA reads TGTGCCAGCAGTTTGGGGAATCAGCCCCAGCATTTT. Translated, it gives CASSLGNQPQHF.

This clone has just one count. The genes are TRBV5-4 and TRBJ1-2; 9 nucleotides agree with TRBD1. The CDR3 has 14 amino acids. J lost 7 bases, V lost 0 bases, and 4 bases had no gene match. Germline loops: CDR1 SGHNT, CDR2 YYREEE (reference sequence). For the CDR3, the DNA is TGTGCCAGCAGCTTGGGGGACAGGGTAATTGGCTACACCTTC. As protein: CASSLGDRVIGYTF.